The rows below give T cell receptor beta chains drawn from one sample of a study of early stage breast cancer tumors. Using immunoSEQ multiplex PCR, the repertoire was profiled, and TCRdb retains in-frame clones only, with some absent. This sample has around 10,000 clones, with 60% to 75% found just once. The sequenced sample consisted of breast tumor tissue. These receptors were obtained from a person in their sixties or seventies with breast cancer. Both conserved end residues are part of each CDR3. Each record gives: CDR3 protein, CDR3 DNA, D gene, J gene, CDR3 length, clone size, V gene. D genes are given only for firm matches. Size tells how often a clone was seen (once, few, many) or the class of an expanded clone, and some rows leave it out.

CDR3: CASSYLGRGREQFF; DNA: TGTGCCAGCAGTTACCTTGGCAGGGGGCGCGAGCAGTTCTTC; D: TRBD1; J: TRBJ2-1; length: 14; size: -; V: TRBV6-5
CDR3: CASSPDFGNTIYF; DNA: TGTGCCAGCTCACCGGACTTCGGAAACACCATATATTTT; D: -; J: TRBJ1-3; length: 13; size: -; V: TRBV18
CDR3: CASRSRVQLREAFF; DNA: TGTGCCAGTAGGTCCCGTGTACAGCTAAGGGAGGCTTTCTTT; D: -; J: TRBJ1-1; length: 14; size: -; V: TRBV19
CDR3: CASSLDEGLRDGYTF; DNA: TGCGCCAGCAGCTTGGATGAGGGCCTTCGGGATGGCTACACCTTC; D: -; J: TRBJ1-2; length: 15; size: few; V: TRBV5-1
CDR3: CASSARVALTGELFF; DNA: TGTGCCAGCAGTGCCAGGGTCGCTCTTACCGGGGAGCTGTTTTTT; D: -; J: TRBJ2-2; length: 15; size: -; V: TRBV6-1
CDR3: CASSQGAGYGYTF; DNA: TGCGCCAGCAGCCAAGGGGCGGGGTATGGCTACACCTTC; D: -; J: TRBJ1-2; length: 13; size: large; V: TRBV4-1
CDR3: CASSGGGIRLAYTDTQYF; DNA: TGTGCCAGCAGCGGTGGGGGGATCAGACTGGCTTACACAGATACGCAGTATTTT; D: -; J: TRBJ2-3; length: 18; size: -; V: TRBV7-2
CDR3: CASSEGLAGYREQYF; DNA: TGTGCCAGCAGTGAAGGGCTAGCGGGATACCGCGAGCAGTACTTC; D: TRBD2; J: TRBJ2-7; length: 15; size: medium-sized; V: TRBV28
CDR3: CASSLDNYYGYTF; DNA: TGCGCCAGCAGCTTGGACAATTACTATGGCTACACCTTC; D: -; J: TRBJ1-2; length: 13; size: large; V: TRBV5-1
CDR3: CASSIAFAGSYNEQFF; DNA: TGTGCCAGTAGTATAGCCTTTGCGGGCTCCTACAATGAGCAGTTCTTC; D: -; J: TRBJ2-1; length: 16; size: -; V: TRBV19
CDR3: CASSPPSYEQYF; DNA: TGTGCCAGCAGTCCCCCCTCCTACGAGCAGTACTTC; D: -; J: TRBJ2-7; length: 12; size: -; V: TRBV11-2
CDR3: CASSQVRGYQPQHF; DNA: TGCGCCAGCAGCCAAGTAAGAGGGTACCAGCCCCAGCATTTT; D: -; J: TRBJ1-5; length: 14; size: few; V: TRBV4-1
CDR3: CASSSTGFPGNTIYF; DNA: TGTGCCAGCAGCTCAACAGGGTTCCCTGGAAACACCATATATTTT; D: -; J: TRBJ1-3; length: 15; size: -; V: TRBV5-5
CDR3: CASSQAGREQYF; DNA: TGTGCCAGCTCCCAGGCTGGGCGCGAGCAGTACTTC; D: -; J: TRBJ2-7; length: 12; size: -; V: TRBV6-1
CDR3: CASSLLPRALYEQYF; DNA: TGTGCCAGCAGCTTGCTTCCGAGGGCCCTCTACGAGCAGTACTTC; D: -; J: TRBJ2-7; length: 15; size: -; V: TRBV5-8
CDR3: CASKPGLANSLYEQYF; DNA: TGTGCCAGCAAACCGGGACTAGCGAATTCCCTCTACGAGCAGTACTTC; D: TRBD2; J: TRBJ2-7; length: 16; size: few; V: TRBV19
CDR3: CASSLRGGIANTEAFF; DNA: TGTGCCAGCAGTTTGAGAGGGGGAATCGCGAACACTGAAGCTTTCTTT; D: -; J: TRBJ1-1; length: 16; size: -; V: TRBV27
CDR3: CASSSPGRLVEETQYF; DNA: TGTGCCAGCAGTTCCCCGGGGCGCTTGGTAGAAGAGACCCAGTACTTC; D: -; J: TRBJ2-5; length: 16; size: -; V: TRBV7-8
CDR3: CASSPGGNKLFF; DNA: TGTGCCAGCAGCCCCGGCGGGAATAAACTGTTTTTT; D: -; J: TRBJ1-4; length: 12; size: -; V: TRBV7-8
CDR3: CASNQGGGFSGNTIYF; DNA: TGTGCCAGCAACCAAGGAGGGGGCTTCTCTGGAAACACCATATATTTT; D: TRBD1; J: TRBJ1-3; length: 16; size: -; V: TRBV6-6
CDR3: CASSGDSDGNREKLFF; DNA: TGTGCCAGCTCAGGGGACAGCGACGGAAATCGTGAAAAACTGTTTTTT; D: TRBD1; J: TRBJ1-4; length: 16; size: -; V: TRBV18
CDR3: CASSALGAHYGYTF; DNA: TGTGCCAGCAGCGCCCTCGGGGCTCACTATGGCTACACCTTC; D: -; J: TRBJ1-2; length: 14; size: -; V: TRBV9
CDR3: CASSPWGQGRTDTQYF; DNA: TGTGCCAGCAGCCCTTGGGGACAGGGGCGAACAGATACGCAGTATTTT; D: TRBD1; J: TRBJ2-3; length: 16; size: -; V: TRBV6-4
CDR3: CASYSVGGEGSYEQYF; DNA: TGTGCCAGCTACAGTGTAGGGGGCGAGGGTAGCTACGAGCAGTACTTC; D: TRBD1; J: TRBJ2-7; length: 16; size: once; V: TRBV6-6
CDR3: CASSRYSAGDTEAFF; DNA: TGCGCCAGCAGCCGTTACTCAGCAGGGGACACTGAAGCTTTCTTT; D: -; J: TRBJ1-1; length: 15; size: -; V: TRBV4-1
CDR3: CASSPSGRDSNQPQHF; DNA: TGTGCCAGCAGTCCCTCGGGGAGGGATAGCAATCAGCCCCAGCATTTT; D: -; J: TRBJ1-5; length: 16; size: -; V: TRBV28
CDR3: CASSPHSAQETQYF; DNA: TGTGCCAGCAGCCCCCATTCGGCCCAAGAGACCCAGTACTTC; D: -; J: TRBJ2-5; length: 14; size: -; V: TRBV9